This T cell receptor (beta chain) was captured by sequencing in a study of long-term antiretroviral therapy in people with HIV. Each contributor possessed a minimum of one pre-ART and a minimum of two post-ART PBMC samples. CDR3 size: 15 residues. The germline CDR1 and CDR2 sequences are SGHRS and YFSETQ. V lost 4 bases and J 4 bases, leaving 17 bases between the germline ends. Running of the v3.0 immunoSEQ assay took place at survey level. TCRdb's copy holds only in-frame clones and misses some; the assay was immunoSEQ multiplex PCR. This table holds 42,000 or so clones, approximately 87% found once.

The V call is TRBV5-1, the J call TRBJ1-2, with D perhaps TRBD1 (5 bases). This material consisted of unsorted PBMCs, taken 1.2 years after starting antiretroviral therapy. The TCR originated in a woman aged 45-65 years with HIV. In nucleotides, the CDR3 is TGCGCCAGCAGCCCCGGGACTCTCATGGCCTATGGCTACACCTTC. It encodes CASSPGTLMAYGYTF. Using reference TRBV5-1 and TRBJ1-2 for the parts outside the CDR3, the full variable domain is KAGVTQTPRYLIKTRGQQVTLSCSPISGHRSVSWYQQTPGQGLQFLFEYFSETQRNKGNFPGRFSGRQFSNSRSEMNVSTLELGDSALYLCASSPGTLMAYGYTFGSGTRLTVV.